This T cell receptor (beta chain) was observed in a study of blood T cell repertoires in COVID-19. About the research overall: Sources were T cells, B-cell-depleted T cells, or PBMCs; the material itself was cDNA or gDNA.

The CDR3 has 20 residues. This clone appeared a few times. In the original analysis: Amplification with reference gene primers provided the estimates of nucleated cell counts. Sequencing was performed with immunoSEQ multiplex PCR; in TCRdb, only in-frame clones are kept and a portion is missing. The V and J calls and clone size were taken over from that table, and D and trimming were inferred from the DNA. Here the sample spans around 250,000 clones, about 80% being singletons. The sequenced sample was peripheral blood. The chain carries TRBV21-1 and TRBJ2-6; no check of the table's D call, TRBD1, against the DNA was made. TRBV21-1 is annotated as a pseudogene. This clonotype originated in a woman of 80 years or more with acute or convalescent COVID-19. The CDR3 sequence is CASSKSWRDSADSGANVLTF. The CDR3, as DNA: TGTGCCAGCAGCAAAAGTTGGCGGGACAGCGCAGACTCTGGGGCCAACGTCCTGACTTTC.